This is a list of T cell receptor beta chains from one sample in a study of blood T cell repertoires in COVID-19. Clones were read by immunoSEQ multiplex PCR, and TCRdb kept only the in-frame ones, dropping some. This table holds around 250,000 clones, about 80% found once. The source material was peripheral blood. The receptors derive from an elderly woman with acute or convalescent COVID-19. Both conserved end residues are part of each CDR3. Each record gives: CDR3 DNA, CDR3 protein, D gene, V gene, J gene, clone size. The D gene is left open where the match is weak. Not every row has a clone size; where given, it reads once, few, many or a size class.

TGCGCCAGCAGCCAAGGATGGGGGGAGGCTGGCGGCTACACCTTC	CASSQGWGEAGGYTF	NA	TRBV4-1	TRBJ1-2	NA
TGTGCCAGTAGTAAACAGAGGAACACCGGGGAGCTGTTTTTT	CASSKQRNTGELFF	NA	TRBV19	TRBJ2-2	many
TGCGCCAGCAGCTTGGTTGCGACCGAGAGGGGCTACACCTTC	CASSLVATERGYTF	NA	TRBV5-1	TRBJ1-2	NA
TGTGCCTCAGGGGGAAGCTCCTACAATGAGCAGTTCTTC	CASGGSSYNEQFF	TRBD1	TRBV30	TRBJ2-1	few
TGTGCCAGCAGTGTTGAGGGTTGGGATGATGAGCAGTTCTTC	CASSVEGWDDEQFF	NA	TRBV2	TRBJ2-1	NA
TGTGCCAGCAAGGGGGAGAGGTACAATGAGCAGTTCTTC	CASKGERYNEQFF	NA	TRBV2	TRBJ2-1	NA
TGTGCCAGCAGCTCTTTAAGGACTAGCGGCAATGAGCAGTTCTTC	CASSSLRTSGNEQFF	TRBD2	TRBV3-1/TRBV3-2	TRBJ2-1	NA
TGCGCCAGCAGCTTACCACAGGAGGGAGAGACCCAGTACTTC	CASSLPQEGETQYF	NA	TRBV5-1	TRBJ2-5	NA
TGTGCCAGCAGCACATCCCTTACGGGAGCTGGTAATGAGCAGTTCTTC	CASSTSLTGAGNEQFF	NA	TRBV7-9	TRBJ2-1	NA
TGTGCCAGCTCACCTAGGGAGGGTTTTTACAATGAGCAGTTCTTC	CASSPREGFYNEQFF	TRBD2	TRBV18	TRBJ2-1	NA
TGCGCCAGCAGCCGGGGACATCGGGAGACCCAGTACTTC	CASSRGHRETQYF	NA	TRBV5-1	TRBJ2-5	NA
TGTGCCAGCAGCTTAGCCCCGGGACAAGGATATGGCTACACCTTC	CASSLAPGQGYGYTF	NA	TRBV7-2	TRBJ1-2	NA
TGTGCCAGCAGTTCCCCAGGGCTACCTTACGAGCAGTACTTC	CASSSPGLPYEQYF	NA	TRBV27	TRBJ2-7	NA
TGTGCTAGTGGTTCCTCAGATACGCAGTATTTT	CASGSSDTQYF	NA	TRBV12-5	TRBJ2-3	few
TGTGCCACCCTCTCTTGGGACAAGAACACTGAAGCTTTCTTT	CATLSWDKNTEAFF	NA	TRBV10-3	TRBJ1-1	NA
TGTGCCAGCAGTTATCGACAGGGCAATGAGCAGTTCTTC	CASSYRQGNEQFF	TRBD1	TRBV6-5	TRBJ2-1	NA
TGTGCCAGCACCTGGACTAGCGGCAACTTCAATGAGCAGTTCTTC	CASTWTSGNFNEQFF	TRBD2	TRBV2	TRBJ2-1	few
TGTGCCAGCAGTTGGCAGGGCTCGGATACGCAGTATTTT	CASSWQGSDTQYF	NA	TRBV6-5	TRBJ2-3	once
TGTGCCAGCAGTCCAAGGACAACGTGGAACACCGGGGAGCTGTTTTTT	CASSPRTTWNTGELFF	NA	TRBV27	TRBJ2-2	few
TGTGCCAGCACTACGGGGGGGATCTCCTACGAGCAGTACTTC	CASTTGGISYEQYF	TRBD2	TRBV7-2	TRBJ2-7	NA
TGTGCCAGCAGTCCAGAATCTTCCAATGAGCAGTTCTTC	CASSPESSNEQFF	NA	TRBV28	TRBJ2-1	NA
TGTGCCAGCAGTGGAACAAGGACTAGCGGGAGACAGTACGAGCAGTACTTC	CASSGTRTSGRQYEQYF	TRBD2	TRBV6-1	TRBJ2-7	NA
TGTGCCAGCAGACGGCGGATGGCCAATGAGCAGTTCTTC	CASRRRMANEQFF	NA	TRBV2	TRBJ2-1	NA
TGTGCCAGCTCACCGTTGCCCGGGAGATATTCCACAGATACGCAGTATTTT	CASSPLPGRYSTDTQYF	NA	TRBV18	TRBJ2-3	NA
TGTGCTAGTGGTGACCCCCCTAGCGGGGGGATGGAGCAGTTCTTC	CASGDPPSGGMEQFF	TRBD2	TRBV12-5	TRBJ2-1	NA
TGTGCCAGTAGTCCCGGGACAGGGATGGAATACTATAATTCACCCCTCCACTTT	CASSPGTGMEYYNSPLHF	TRBD1	TRBV19	TRBJ1-6	NA
TGCGCCAGCAGCCAGATAAGCGGGGCGAACACCGGGGAGCTGTTTTTT	CASSQISGANTGELFF	TRBD2	TRBV4-3	TRBJ2-2	NA
TGCGCCAGCAGCTCCGGGATGGTGAACACTGAAGCTTTCTTT	CASSSGMVNTEAFF	NA	TRBV5-1	TRBJ1-1	NA
TGTGCCAGCAGTGATAACGCGGGGCATGGGGCCAACGTCCTGACTTTC	CASSDNAGHGANVLTF	NA	TRBV6-1	TRBJ2-6	NA
TGCGCCAGCAGCTTGTTAGGCAGGGCGTCCTCTGGAAACACCATATATTTT	CASSLLGRASSGNTIYF	NA	TRBV5-1	TRBJ1-3	NA
TGTGCCAGCAGCGCGACTAGCGGGACAGGAGAGCAGTACTTC	CASSATSGTGEQYF	TRBD2	TRBV9	TRBJ2-7	NA
TGTGCCAGTCGGGACAGCCAGCAGCCCCAGCATTTT	CASRDSQQPQHF	TRBD1	TRBV19	TRBJ1-5	NA
TGTGCCAGCAGTCCGGGACTCCCGGGGAATGAGCAGTTCTTC	CASSPGLPGNEQFF	NA	TRBV5-4	TRBJ2-1	NA
TGCAGCGTATCCGGACTAACCGGGGCAGATACGCAGTATTTT	CSVSGLTGADTQYF	NA	TRBV29-1	TRBJ2-3	NA
TGTGCCAGTAGTATCCGGACTAGCGGGGGCCGGGGGGAGCAGTTCTTC	CASSIRTSGGRGEQFF	TRBD2	TRBV19	TRBJ2-1	NA
TGTGCCAGCAGTTACTCGATGGGGGGGATGAACACTGAAGCTTTCTTT	CASSYSMGGMNTEAFF	NA	TRBV6-5	TRBJ1-1	NA
TGTGCCAGTAGTGCTTCGTTGGGACAGGGGAACACCATATATTTT	CASSASLGQGNTIYF	TRBD1	TRBV19	TRBJ1-3	NA
TGTGCCAGCACCCTCGGACAAAACAATGAGCAGTTCTTC	CASTLGQNNEQFF	NA	TRBV12-3/TRBV12-4	TRBJ2-1	few
TGTGCCAGCAGCTTAGCCGGGACAGCCGATGAAAAACTGTTTTTT	CASSLAGTADEKLFF	TRBD1	TRBV7-2	TRBJ1-4	NA
TGTGCCAGCAGTTTATACAGGGGAAAGGATTCACCCCTCCACTTT	CASSLYRGKDSPLHF	TRBD1	TRBV27	TRBJ1-6	many
TGTGCCAGCAGTAGGGGACAGGGGAGCAATCAGCCCCAGCATTTT	CASSRGQGSNQPQHF	TRBD1	TRBV2	TRBJ1-5	NA
TGTGCCAGCAGCCCTGTGACAGGGAGCACAGATACGCAGTATTTT	CASSPVTGSTDTQYF	TRBD1	TRBV7-8	TRBJ2-3	few
TGTGCCAGCAGTGGACACCCGGGACAGGGGGCGGATGAGCAGTTCTTC	CASSGHPGQGADEQFF	TRBD1	TRBV2	TRBJ2-1	NA
TGTGCCAGCCTCGTGGGGTTTAGGGACAGTAGTGGCTACACCTTC	CASLVGFRDSSGYTF	TRBD1	TRBV5-3	TRBJ1-2	few
TGTGCCAGCTCACCCGAAAGAGACTATGGCTACACCTTC	CASSPERDYGYTF	NA	TRBV18	TRBJ1-2	NA
TGCGCCAGCAGCTTGGCTACGGGCGGACTGGTCCACGAGCAGTACTTC	CASSLATGGLVHEQYF	NA	TRBV5-1	TRBJ2-7	NA
TGTGCCAGCAGTTCACAACTAGCGGGGTACAATGAGCAGTTCTTC	CASSSQLAGYNEQFF	TRBD2	TRBV28	TRBJ2-1	NA
TGTGCCACCACCCAGGGGACAGCAAATAGCAATCAGCCCCAGCATTTT	CATTQGTANSNQPQHF	TRBD1	TRBV19	TRBJ1-5	NA
TGCAGTGCTCGTGGTGACATGAACACTGAAGCTTTCTTT	CSARGDMNTEAFF	NA	TRBV20-1	TRBJ1-1	NA
TGTGCCAGCACCCCCGGGGGTAGAAGGTACGAGCAGTACTTC	CASTPGGRRYEQYF	NA	TRBV5-4	TRBJ2-7	NA
TGTGCCAGCAGCCAGGGTGGGGCTACAGGGGACGAGCAGTACTTC	CASSQGGATGDEQYF	TRBD1	TRBV7-3	TRBJ2-7	once
TGTGCCAGCTCAAGGGGGACCACCTCCTACAATGAGCAGTTCTTC	CASSRGTTSYNEQFF	NA	TRBV2	TRBJ2-1	NA